Listed here are 12 T cell receptor beta chains from one sample, sequenced in a study of CD8 T cells in Susac syndrome (dated by TCRdb to about 2019). Library method: the immunoSEQ multiplex PCR assay. RNA was extracted using the RNeasy kit, and about 0.45 to 1 ug of the RNA was reverse transcribed with random hexamers. Using fastp at Q25 and MiXCR, TCRdb reprocessed the public reads and kept productive beta chains. Here each entry gathers all rows of one CDR3 protein and keeps the most common genes and DNA. The sample table contains 90,000 or so distinct CDR3 sequences; only one count was recorded for approximately 92% of them. Of the sample, around 0.31% is held by the ten largest clones. Material for sequencing was CD8+ T cells from PBMCs. Every receptor here comes from a human donor in good health.

The rearrangement uses TRBV5-1 and TRBJ1-1; 7 bases agree with TRBD1. V shed 4 bases, J shed 2 bases, and the junction held 5 bases outside the gene matches. CDR1 is SGHRS and CDR2 is YFSETQ in the germline V gene. CDR3 length: 14 residues. The CDR3 here is CASSAYRGNTEAFF. DNA of the CDR3: TGCGCCAGCAGCGCTTACAGGGGTAACACTGAAGCTTTCTTT.

The chain joins TRBV15 to TRBJ1-5, with D tentatively TRBD1 (5 bases). The CDR3 totals 12 residues. The V gene's germline CDR1 is LNHNV and CDR2 YYDKDF (reference sequence). With 8 bases removed from V and 3 bases from J, the gap between germline ends came to 8 bases. In DNA form, the CDR3 reads TGTGCCACCGGGGACCTCAATCAGCCCCAGCATTTT. As protein: CATGDLNQPQHF.

This clonotype was observed a single time. This chain uses TRBV12-3 or TRBV12-4 with TRBJ2-3, with 8 bases that match TRBD2. The CDR3 contains 16 residues. The ends lost 4 bases at V and 2 bases at J; junction bases unmatched: 8. The CDR3 DNA sequence: TGTGCCAGCAGTTCCTGGGTAGCGGGGTCCACAGATACGCAGTATTTT. This translates into CASSSWVAGSTDTQYF.

The rearrangement links TRBV29-1 to TRBJ1-1, with a tentative D call TRBD1 (5 bases). The length of the CDR3 is 13 residues. With 3 bases removed from V and 6 bases from J, the gap between germline ends came to 14 bases. Looked up from germline, CDR1 is SQVTM and CDR2 is ANQGSEA. The DNA for the CDR3 is TGCAGCGTTGATGGGGGGAGTGGTCCTGAAGCTTTCTTT. It codes for CSVDGGSGPEAFF.

The chain joins TRBV7-3 to TRBJ2-7, with a weak D call TRBD2 (7 bases). CDR3 size: 12 residues. Germline values: CDR1 SGHTA, CDR2 FQGTGA. V was trimmed by 4 bases and J by 7 bases, leaving 11 bases between them. CDR3 region: CASSSGGQEQYF. CDR3 DNA sequence: TGTGCCAGCAGCTCCGGGGGGCAGGAGCAGTACTTC.

The chain employs TRBV14 and TRBJ2-1; D may match TRBD1 or TRBD2 (6 bases each). The length of the CDR3 is 15 residues. V lost 0 bases and J 9 bases, leaving 15 bases between the germline ends. Germline CDR1 and CDR2: SGHDN and FVKESK. The CDR3 nucleotides are TGTGCCAGCAGCCAAGAAGTAGGGGGGCAGACTGAGCAGTTCTTC. Translation gives CASSQEVGGQTEQFF. Complete variable domain (other parts from reference TRBV14 and TRBJ2-1): EAGVTQFPSHSVIEKGQTVTLRCDPISGHDNLYWYRRVMGKEIKFLLHFVKESKQDESGMPNNRFLAERTGGTYSTLKVQPAELEDSGVYFCASSQEVGGQTEQFFGPGTRLTVL.

This chain joins TRBV29-1 and TRBJ1-5, with TRBD1 as a possible D gene (5 bases). The CDR3 has 13 residues. V lost 7 bases to trimming and J lost 2 bases, with 12 bases between them. Germline assignment: CDR1 SQVTM and CDR2 ANQGSEA. As DNA, the CDR3 is TGCAGCGCCCGGGGAGGGGGCAATCAGCCCCAGCATTTT. It codes for CSARGGGNQPQHF.

This chain uses TRBV4-1 with TRBJ1-2; 7 bases line up with TRBD1. The V and J ends lost 4 bases and 2 bases, in that order; junction bases with no gene match: 7. This CDR3 is built from 15 residues. Germline CDR1 MGHRA, CDR2 YSYEKL. CDR3 bases: TGCGCCAGCAGCCCAGTGACAGGGCCCAACTATGGCTACACCTTC. Its protein is CASSPVTGPNYGYTF.

This chain uses TRBV5-6 with TRBJ2-1; 9 nucleotides agree with TRBD1. Germline CDR1 reads SGHDT; CDR2 reads YYEEEE. The CDR3 consists of 15 residues. The ends lost 5 bases at V and 8 bases at J; junction bases unmatched: 11. In DNA form, the CDR3 reads TGTGCCAGCAGGTCCCCGGGACAGGGCCTGGATGAGCAGTTCTTC. Translating it yields CASRSPGQGLDEQFF.

This clonotype was detected only once. This rearrangement joins TRBV18 to TRBJ1-5; D call uncertain. V was trimmed by 1 base and J by 3 bases, leaving 7 bases between them. Germline lookup yields CDR1 KGHSH and CDR2 LQKENI. This CDR3 is built from 14 residues. The CDR3 nucleotides are TGTGCCAGCTCACCACAGGAGATCAATCAGCCCCAGCATTTT. It translates to CASSPQEINQPQHF. Filled out from reference TRBV18 and TRBJ1-5, the complete variable domain reads NAGVMQNPRHLVRRRGQEARLRCSPMKGHSHVYWYRQLPEEGLKFMVYLQKENIIDESGMPKERFSAEFPKEGPSILRIQQVVRGDSAAYFCASSPQEINQPQHFGDGTRLSIL.

This rearrangement joins TRBV29-1 to TRBJ2-5; D ambiguous. V was clipped by 6 bases and J by 5 bases, with 22 bases between them. This CDR3 spans 15 amino acids. Germline V lookup: CDR1 SQVTM, CDR2 ANQGSEA. CDR3 loop: CSVIGRPKGIETQYF. The CDR3 DNA reads as TGCAGCGTCATAGGGCGCCCCAAGGGAATTGAGACCCAGTACTTC.

The genes are TRBV7-6 and TRBJ2-3; no clear D. Germline V gives CDR1 SGHVS, CDR2 FNYEAQ. Trimming took off 2 bases at V and 4 bases at J, with 7 bases between the two ends. The CDR3 sequence is 13 residues long. This CDR3 reads CASSLLGADTQYF. The CDR3 bases are TGTGCCAGCAGCTTACTTGGGGCAGATACGCAGTATTTT.